Below are 30 T cell receptor beta chains sequenced from a single sample in a study of blood T cell repertoires in COVID-19 (dated by TCRdb to between 2020 and 2021). Library preparation used the immunoSEQ multiplex PCR assay. TCRdb limited this immuneACCESS table to in-frame rearrangements with V and J called. A share of clones is missing; checked studies link under half to unresolved V genes, and the rest is unexplained. The sample includes fewer than 350,000 clones, with around 88% observed a single time. The ten top clones hold 1.5% to 2% of the sample. The sequenced material came from peripheral blood. Receptors were obtained from a woman under 40 with COVID-19, enrolled during active disease.

This CDR3 reads CASSSRQGNPYEQYF. The CDR3 bases are TGTGCCAGCAGCTCCCGACAGGGCAACCCCTACGAGCAGTACTTC. The chain uses TRBV7-2 and TRBJ2-7; 7 positions agree with TRBD1. The V gene's germline CDR1 is SGHTA and CDR2 FQGNSA. Trimming cost V 4 bases and J 2 bases; bases outside gene matches: 8. The CDR3 sequence is 15 residues long.

The chain employs TRBV27 and TRBJ1-1; 9 nucleotides line up with TRBD1. V gave up 6 bases and J gave up 1 base; unmatched junction bases: 9. From germline, CDR1 is MNHEY and CDR2 SMNVEV (reference sequence). This CDR3 spans 16 amino acids. CDR3 sequence (DNA): TGTGCCAGCAGCCTCAGACAGGGGGGACCGAACACTGAAGCTTTCTTT. Its protein is CASSLRQGGPNTEAFF.

This clone has just a few counts. The rearrangement links TRBV7-9 to TRBJ2-7; 8 positions agree with TRBD2. After removal of 4 bases from V and 5 bases from J, the junction contained 4 bases not matched to a gene. The CDR3 runs 13 residues. CDR1 and CDR2 (germline): SEHNR, FQNEAQ (reference sequence). CDR3: CASSSSGGHEQYV. The CDR3 nucleotides are TGTGCCAGCAGCTCCTCGGGAGGGCACGAGCAGTACGTC.

The chain combines TRBV6-5 with TRBJ2-2; maybe TRBD1 (5 bases). V lost 5 bases, J lost 4 bases, and 11 bases lay in between. Germline CDR1 is MNHEY and CDR2 is SVGAGI. The CDR3 length is 14 residues. In nucleotides, the CDR3 is TGTGCCAGCAGTCCCCAGGGTGGCACCGGGGAGCTGTTTTTT. Translation gives CASSPQGGTGELFF.

The chain carries TRBV9 and TRBJ2-3, with TRBD2 matching over 11 bases. The CDR3 has 16 residues. The V and J ends lost 3 bases and 2 bases, in that order; junction bases with no gene match: 5. Per the germline V gene, CDR1 is SGDLS and CDR2 is YYNGEE. The CDR3 sequence is CASSALAGGFTDTQYF. As DNA, the CDR3 is TGTGCCAGCAGCGCCTTAGCGGGGGGGTTCACAGATACGCAGTATTTT. Using reference TRBV9 and TRBJ2-3 for the parts outside the CDR3, the full variable domain is DSGVTQTPKHLITATGQRVTLRCSPRSGDLSVYWYQQSLDQGLQFLIQYYNGEERAKGNILERFSAQQFPDLHSELNLSSLELGDSALYFCASSALAGGFTDTQYFGPGTRLTVL.

J is TRBJ2-5 and V is TRBV6-6; the match to TRBD2 covers 11 bases. CDR3 length: 16 residues. Germline loops: CDR1 MNHNY, CDR2 SVGAGI (reference sequence). J lost 5 bases, V lost 7 bases, and 12 bases had no gene match. The CDR3 region is CASTLAGGPLWETQYF. The CDR3, as DNA: TGTGCCAGCACCTTAGCGGGGGGGCCTCTTTGGGAGACCCAGTACTTC.

V usage is TRBV5-4 and J usage is TRBJ1-2, with 7 bases aligning to TRBD1. The CDR3 is made up of 13 amino acids. The J segment lost 6 bases and the V segment lost 5 bases, leaving 7 bases of the junction unmatched. CDR1 is SGHNT, CDR2 YYREEE, per germline (reference sequence). CDR3 nucleotide sequence: TGTGCCAGCAGGAAGACAGGGAGTGATGGCTACACCTTC. Its protein product is CASRKTGSDGYTF.

This clone showed up just once. The V and J genes are TRBV29-1 and TRBJ1-1; D call uncertain. V lost 4 bases, J lost 1 base, and 10 bases lay in between. The CDR3 has 13 residues. The germline V gene has CDR1 SQVTM and CDR2 ANQGSEA. This CDR3 reads CSVGLLSNTEAFF. The CDR3 DNA reads as TGCAGCGTTGGGCTGTTATCGAACACTGAAGCTTTCTTT.

This rearrangement joins TRBV2 to TRBJ1-5; 8 positions match TRBD1. V was clipped by 7 bases and J by 0 bases; unmatched bases: 5. The CDR3 has 15 residues. CDR1 is SNHLY and CDR2 is FYNNEI in the germline V gene. Here the CDR3 reads CASNKGQDSNQPQHF. The CDR3 region has the DNA TGTGCCAGCAATAAGGGACAGGATAGCAATCAGCCCCAGCATTTT.

This clone was recorded only once. V gene TRBV19 combines with J gene TRBJ1-5; D possibly corresponds to TRBD1 (5 bases). CDR1 is LNHDA, CDR2 SQIVND, per germline (reference sequence). Trimming removed 5 bases at V and 0 bases at J, with 11 bases between. The CDR3 contains 15 residues. CDR3 in DNA: TGTGCCAGTAGTTCGACAGCAAATAGCAATCAGCCCCAGCATTTT. Its translation is CASSSTANSNQPQHF.

The CDR3 here is CASSLTGETGPSPLHF. CDR3 nucleotide sequence: TGCGCCAGCAGCTTGACCGGGGAGACAGGGCCCTCACCCCTCCACTTT. The J gene is TRBJ1-6, the V gene TRBV5-1; TRBD1 agrees at 7 bases. The CDR3 spans 16 residues. The germline V gene encodes CDR1 SGHRS and CDR2 YFSETQ. The ends lost 1 base at V and 10 bases at J; junction bases unmatched: 11.

J is TRBJ1-1 and V is TRBV4-1; 9 bases are shared with TRBD1. The germline gives CDR1 MGHRA, CDR2 YSYEKL. This CDR3 has 15 residues. V lost 4 bases, J lost 5 bases, and 8 bases stayed unmatched. CDR3 DNA sequence: TGCGCCAGCAGCCGTTTACAGGGGGCATTAACTGAAGCTTTCTTT. Amino acid sequence: CASSRLQGALTEAFF.

Remarks on this clone: Other DNA sequences within the sample encode an identical CDR3. The chain couples TRBV9 to TRBJ1-5; no firm D call. Germline loops: CDR1 SGDLS, CDR2 YYNGEE. This CDR3 comprises 14 residues. Trimming pared 0 bases from V and 4 bases from J, leaving 8 bases between. The CDR3 DNA is TGTGCCAGCAGCGTAGACAGCGGAAATCAGCCCCAGCATTTT. Encoded protein: CASSVDSGNQPQHF.

The V call is TRBV10-3, the J call TRBJ2-7, with 8 nucleotides matching TRBD1. There are 14 residues in the CDR3. Per germline, CDR1 ENHRY and CDR2 SYGVKD. V shed 5 bases and J 0 bases; nucleotides not matched to a gene: 3. For the CDR3, the DNA is TGTGCCATCAGTCAGGGGGCTGGCTCCTACGAGCAGTACGTC. Encoded protein: CAISQGAGSYEQYV.

The chain recombines TRBV6-2 or TRBV6-3 with TRBJ1-2, with a weak D call TRBD1 (6 bases). From germline, CDR1 is MNHEY and CDR2 SVGEGT. CDR3 size: 15 residues. V was trimmed by 3 bases and J by 4 bases, leaving 15 bases between them. In DNA form, the CDR3 reads TGTGCCAGCAGTTATGCCAGACAGGCCCTCTATGGCTACACCTTC. The encoded protein is CASSYARQALYGYTF.

In this sample, this clone turned up once. The chain is built from TRBV4-2 and TRBJ2-3, with 10 bases lining up with TRBD2. Germline V gene data show CDR1 as LGHNA and CDR2 as YNFKEQ. The CDR3 runs to 16 residues. Losses at the gene ends were 4 bases for V and 4 bases for J; bases not matched to a gene: 8. Here the CDR3 reads CASSPQAGGSPDTQYF. CDR3 nucleotide sequence: TGTGCCAGCAGCCCCCAAGCGGGGGGGTCCCCAGATACGCAGTATTTT.

Here the CDR3 DNA reads TGCGCCAGCAGCCCCGAAGACAGGGGGCCCGGGGAGCTGTTTTTT. Encoded protein: CASSPEDRGPGELFF. The chain is built from TRBV5-1 and TRBJ2-2, with 10 nucleotides matching TRBD1. Trimming removed 4 bases from V and 6 bases from J; junction bases left unmatched: 6. The CDR3 spans 15 residues. Germline V gene sequence: CDR1 SGHRS, CDR2 YFSETQ.

The rearrangement links TRBV7-2 to TRBJ2-1, with TRBD1 matching over 11 bases. The V gene's germline CDR1 is SGHTA and CDR2 FQGNSA. The V segment lost 5 bases and the J segment 8 bases; nucleotides outside the gene matches: 5. CDR3 length: 14 residues. CDR3 sequence reads: CASSPDRGRDEQFF. The CDR3 nucleotides read TGTGCCAGCAGCCCGGACAGGGGGCGTGATGAGCAGTTCTTC. The complete variable domain, with remaining parts taken from reference TRBV7-2 and TRBJ2-1, reads GAGVSQSPSNKVTEKGKDVELRCDPISGHTALYWYRQSLGQGLEFLIYFQGNSAPDKSGLPSDRFSAERTGGSVSTLTIQRTQQEDSAVYLCASSPDRGRDEQFFGPGTRLTVL.

This clone was seen just once. J is TRBJ2-1 and V is TRBV19; no firm D call. Trimming removed 3 bases from V and 3 bases from J, with 9 bases in between. The germline V gene has CDR1 LNHDA and CDR2 SQIVND (reference sequence). The CDR3 spans 14 residues. The chain's CDR3 is CASSISPSYNEQFF. Here the CDR3 DNA reads TGTGCCAGTAGTATTAGCCCCAGCTACAATGAGCAGTTCTTC.

The J gene is TRBJ1-2, the V gene TRBV5-1; no definite D call. The germline gives CDR1 SGHRS, CDR2 YFSETQ. V lost 4 bases to trimming and J lost 9 bases, with 16 bases between them. This CDR3 is 13 amino acids long. CDR3: CASSKISSYRYTF. The CDR3 bases are TGCGCCAGCAGCAAGATCTCCAGTTACCGCTACACCTTC.

The genes are TRBV29-1 and TRBJ2-5; 8 bases are a match to TRBD2. Unmatched junction bases numbered 10, after V lost 6 bases and J lost 10 bases. CDR3 length equals 12 residues. Germline CDR1 is SQVTM and CDR2 is ANQGSEA. The CDR3 sequence is CSVPWRGAFQYF. The DNA for the CDR3 is TGCAGCGTGCCATGGCGGGGGGCCTTCCAGTACTTC.

The table lists this clone with many counts. The chain joins TRBV4-2 to TRBJ2-3; 11 bases match TRBD2. The CDR3 has 18 residues. The trim removed 1 base at V and 0 bases at J, leaving 6 bases unmatched. Germline lookup yields CDR1 LGHNA and CDR2 YNFKEQ. The CDR3 here is CASSQVIAGGPSTDTQYF. CDR3 nucleotide sequence: TGTGCCAGCAGCCAAGTAATAGCGGGGGGGCCTAGCACAGATACGCAGTATTTT.

This clone was counted many times. The genes are TRBV21-1 and TRBJ1-6. TRBV21-1 is classified as a pseudogene. The CDR3 is 17 amino acids. CDR3 nucleotides: TGTGCCAGCAACTACGGGATGCCAAGCCCCTATAATTCACCCCTCCACTTT. It codes for CASNYGMPSPYNSPLHF.

The chain has TRBV7-9 and TRBJ1-2; 9 bases match TRBD1. Germline loops: CDR1 SEHNR, CDR2 FQNEAQ (reference sequence). The CDR3 is 16 residues long. V lost 5 bases, J lost 0 bases, and 7 bases stayed unmatched. CDR3 region: CASSDYTGGSNYGYTF. The CDR3 DNA follows: TGTGCCAGCAGCGATTATACAGGGGGCTCTAACTATGGCTACACCTTC.

The rearrangement joins TRBV29-1 to TRBJ1-1; tentatively, D is TRBD1 (6 bases). CDR1 SQVTM and CDR2 ANQGSEA come from the germline V gene. V lost 6 bases, J lost 3 bases, and 11 bases lay in between. The CDR3 loop spans 12 amino acids. The CDR3 here is CSVGQSYTEAFF. CDR3 in DNA: TGCAGCGTCGGACAGTCCTACACTGAAGCTTTCTTT.

The rearrangement joins TRBV7-2 to TRBJ2-3; 12 bases map to TRBD2. V trimming: 6 bases; J trimming: 0 bases; junction bases outside the gene matches: 7. The CDR3 is 17 amino acids. Germline V gene lookup returns CDR1 SGHTA and CDR2 FQGNSA. The CDR3 is CASRKTSGGPSTDTQYF. The CDR3 nucleotides are TGTGCCAGCAGGAAAACTAGCGGGGGGCCTAGCACAGATACGCAGTATTTT.

This clone was counted only a few times. The DNA of the CDR3 is TGTGCCAGCTACCCCGGGGGGGTTGGGTATGGCTACACCTTC. Translation gives CASYPGGVGYGYTF. This chain uses TRBV28 with TRBJ1-2; TRBD1 might be the D (5 bases). The V end was cut by 8 bases, the J end by 5 bases, with 18 bases between. Germline V lookup: CDR1 MDHEN, CDR2 SYDVKM. The CDR3 runs 14 residues.

The chain couples TRBV10-3 to TRBJ1-5; no definite D call. V lost 8 bases and J lost 0, with 8 bases in between. Germline V gene data show CDR1 as ENHRY and CDR2 as SYGVKD. The CDR3 covers 13 residues. CDR3 DNA sequence: TGTGCCATCGCCGAGAATAGCAATCAGCCCCAGCATTTT. Its translation: CAIAENSNQPQHF.

CDR3 region: CASSEGHRVADTQYF. The CDR3 nucleotides are TGTGCCAGCAGTGAAGGTCACAGGGTGGCAGATACGCAGTATTTT. V usage is TRBV6-1 and J usage is TRBJ2-3; D is perhaps TRBD1 (6 bases). Germline V gene sequence: CDR1 MNHNS, CDR2 SASEGT. V dropped 1 base and J dropped 4 bases, with 12 bases sitting between them. The CDR3 sequence is 15 residues long.

The rearrangement joins TRBV5-1 to TRBJ1-6, with D perhaps matching TRBD1 (5 bases). Deletions cut 0 bases from V and 5 bases from J, with 9 bases between. Germline loops: CDR1 SGHRS, CDR2 YFSETQ. The CDR3 extends over 15 amino acids. The CDR3 sequence is CASSLGGSHNSPLHF. The DNA for the CDR3 is TGCGCCAGCAGCTTGGGGGGCAGCCATAATTCACCCCTCCACTTT.